This TCR beta chain was recorded in a study of T cell responses to AZD1222 COVID-19 vaccine. General study findings and limits: The study found Spike-specific TCR breadth and depth rose after two AZD1222 doses. The study reported that nearly half of spike-specific TCRs target unmutated variant regions.

As regards this clone: Its antigen remains unidentified.

After removal of 5 bases from V and 4 bases from J, the junction contained 10 bases not matched to a gene. Germline V gene data show CDR1 as MGHRA and CDR2 as YSYEKL. The CDR3 contains 16 residues. TCRdb keeps only in-frame clones here, not all; method: immunoSEQ multiplex PCR. Among around 100,000 clones, 90% were seen once, and the ten largest hold more than 4.5%. The TCR comes from an adult in good health. Here the sequenced sample was peripheral blood, taken on day 0 of AZD1222 vaccination. V and J are TRBV4-1 and TRBJ2-3; TRBD1 matches at 9 bases. The CDR3 sequence is CASSSGGQGVADTQYF. The DNA for the CDR3 is TGCGCCAGCAGCTCAGGGGGACAGGGAGTCGCAGATACGCAGTATTTT.